One T cell receptor beta chain is described in this entry. Its antigen is not known. After removal of 10 bases from V and 3 bases from J, the junction contained 10 bases not matched to a gene. From germline, CDR1 is ENHRY and CDR2 SYGVKD. The CDR3 loop spans 17 amino acids. This sample is part of a study of CD8 T cells in ankylosing spondylitis. Study conclusions and caveats: Enrichment of disease-linked clones was reportedly significant in matched ankylosing spondylitis synovial fluid. Those disease-linked clones were CD8+; they were also relatively rare in peripheral blood. A TCR beta motif of roughly eight highly homologous variants seemed to mark ankylosing spondylitis blood.

Quantitative barcoded 5'-RACE was used to prepare TCR beta libraries. Each CDR3 protein is one row after TCRdb ran MiXCR on the 5' RACE reads. The table includes roughly 280,000 distinct CDR3 sequences, approximately 20% detected once. The sample comprised blood, either unsorted or a sorted T cell fraction (not recorded which). The chain has TRBV10-3 and TRBJ2-6, with 12 bases lining up with TRBD1. The TCR sequence derives from a male donor with ankylosing spondylitis or in good health (not recorded which). CDR3 region: CATKGGTGGLGANVLTF. The CDR3 DNA is TGTGCCACGAAAGGCGGGACAGGGGGCCTTGGGGCCAACGTCCTGACTTTC.